A selection of T cell receptor beta chains follows, all from one sample in a study of human T cells and chemical hapten exposure. TCRdb ran MiXCR on the RACE reads and lists one entry per CDR3 protein. The sample carries 150,000 to 200,000 distinct CDR3 sequences, 25% to 35% recorded once. This specimen was whole blood, taken in connection with sensitization to the hapten diphenylcyclopropenone (DPC). These receptors originate from a woman aged 18 to 35 with alopecia areata. Some clones in this sample may be carry-over from other donors' samples. Both conserved end residues are part of each CDR3. A D gene is named only where the DNA matches it firmly. Size is stated for part of the rows, as once, few or many counts, or as a class when the clone is expanded.

CDR3,DNA,size,D,J,V
CASSLETGSYTGELFF,TGTGCCAGCAGCTTGGAAACAGGATCATACACCGGGGAGCTGTTTTTT,-,-,TRBJ2-2,TRBV5-6
CASRLSGGYGYGYTF,TGTGCCAGCAGACTATCAGGAGGGTACGGCTATGGCTACACCTTC,few,-,TRBJ1-2,TRBV12-3/TRBV12-4
CASRGGRTGELFF,TGTGCCAGTCGAGGGGGTCGGACCGGGGAGCTGTTTTTT,-,-,TRBJ2-2,TRBV6-1
CASSLGPFTDTQYF,TGCGCCAGCAGCTTGGGACCTTTCACAGATACGCAGTATTTT,few,-,TRBJ2-3,TRBV5-1
CASSLVTGYKGTEAFF,TGCGCCAGCAGCTTGGTGACAGGGTATAAGGGCACTGAAGCTTTCTTT,-,TRBD1,TRBJ1-1,TRBV5-1
CASVSGRGNEQFF,TGTGCCAGCGTTAGCGGGAGGGGAAATGAGCAGTTCTTC,-,TRBD2,TRBJ2-1,TRBV6-6
CASSLDSSNQPQHF,TGTGCCAGCAGCTTAGACAGTAGCAATCAGCCCCAGCATTTT,few,-,TRBJ1-5,TRBV11-2
CASSYFSELDTDTQYF,TGTGCCAGCAGTTACTTCTCAGAGCTCGACACAGATACGCAGTATTTT,-,-,TRBJ2-3,TRBV6-5
CASSQALAGVLDTQYF,TGCGCCAGCAGCCAAGCTCTAGCGGGAGTGTTAGATACGCAGTATTTT,-,TRBD2,TRBJ2-3,TRBV4-1
CASRSNGDEKLFF,TGTGCCAGCAGGTCCAACGGGGATGAAAAACTGTTTTTT,-,-,TRBJ1-4,TRBV25-1
CASSHLDRTYEQYF,TGCGCCAGCAGCCACCTGGACAGAACCTACGAGCAGTACTTC,-,-,TRBJ2-7,TRBV4-1
CASSQDVSTGSQPQHF,TGCGCCAGCAGCCAAGATGTATCAACGGGGTCCCAGCCCCAGCATTTT,-,-,TRBJ1-5,TRBV4-1
CASSQDLGITEAFF,TGCGCCAGCAGCCAAGATTTAGGGATCACTGAAGCTTTCTTT,-,-,TRBJ1-1,TRBV4-3
CASSPQGQGANEQFF,TGCGCCAGCAGCCCGCAGGGACAGGGGGCGAATGAGCAGTTCTTC,-,TRBD1,TRBJ2-1,TRBV5-1
CASSSSGTGLNEQFF,TGCGCCAGCAGCTCTTCCGGGACAGGGTTGAATGAGCAGTTCTTC,few,TRBD1,TRBJ2-1,TRBV5-1
CSGVGQKDQPQHF,TGCAGCGGGGTTGGACAGAAGGATCAGCCCCAGCATTTT,few,-,TRBJ1-5,TRBV29-1
CASSYPSGGFSSGANVLTF,TGTGCCAGCAGTTATCCTAGCGGGGGATTTAGCTCTGGGGCCAACGTCCTGACTTTC,-,TRBD2,TRBJ2-6,TRBV6-2/TRBV6-3
CASSPTTVWGYTF,TGTGCCAGCAGCCCTACAACCGTCTGGGGCTACACCTTC,many,-,TRBJ1-2,TRBV9
CASSPGDGETQYF,TGTGCCAGCAGCCCGGGGGACGGGGAGACCCAGTACTTC,-,-,TRBJ2-5,TRBV14
CASSLPRGSGTDTQYF,TGTGCCAGCAGCCTCCCCCGGGGTAGCGGGACAGATACGCAGTATTTT,-,TRBD2,TRBJ2-3,TRBV5-6
CASSWPSNEQFF,TGCGCCAGCAGCTGGCCGTCCAATGAGCAGTTCTTC,-,-,TRBJ2-1,TRBV5-1
CSARVPGTALGTQYF,TGCAGTGCTAGAGTACCCGGGACAGCGTTGGGTACGCAGTATTTT,-,TRBD1,TRBJ2-3,TRBV20-1
CSVKDRGETQYF,TGCAGCGTTAAGGACAGGGGCGAGACCCAGTACTTC,few,TRBD1,TRBJ2-5,TRBV29-1